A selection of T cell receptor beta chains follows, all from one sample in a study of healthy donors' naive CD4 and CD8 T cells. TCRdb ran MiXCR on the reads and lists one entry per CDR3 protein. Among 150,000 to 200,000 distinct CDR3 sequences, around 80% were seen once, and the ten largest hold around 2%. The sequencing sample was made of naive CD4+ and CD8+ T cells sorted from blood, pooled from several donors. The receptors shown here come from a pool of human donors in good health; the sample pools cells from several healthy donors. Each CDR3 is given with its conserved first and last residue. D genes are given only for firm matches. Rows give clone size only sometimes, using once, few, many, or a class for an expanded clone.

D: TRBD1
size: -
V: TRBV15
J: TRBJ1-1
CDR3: CATSRFTGTGVPEAFF
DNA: TGTGCCACCAGCAGGTTTACCGGGACAGGGGTCCCTGAAGCTTTCTTT

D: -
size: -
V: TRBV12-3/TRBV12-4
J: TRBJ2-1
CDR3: CASSFVPLVLSAEQFF
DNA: TGTGCCAGCAGTTTCGTACCCCTAGTCCTCTCCGCTGAGCAGTTCTTC

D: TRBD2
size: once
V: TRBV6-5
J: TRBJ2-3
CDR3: CASSRGASGSSTDTQYF
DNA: TGTGCCAGCAGTCGCGGCGCTAGCGGGAGTAGCACAGATACGCAGTATTTT

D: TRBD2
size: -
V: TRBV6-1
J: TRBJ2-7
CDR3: CASSIVGTISYEQYF
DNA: TGTGCCAGCAGTATAGTCGGGACTATAAGCTACGAGCAGTACTTC

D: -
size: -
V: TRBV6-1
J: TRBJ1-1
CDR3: CASSQAWTPSWNTEAFF
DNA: TGTGCCAGCAGCCAAGCGTGGACCCCATCGTGGAACACTGAAGCTTTCTTT

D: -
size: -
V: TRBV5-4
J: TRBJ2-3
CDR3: CASSLGGDTQYF
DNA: TGTGCCAGCAGCTTGGGAGGGGATACGCAGTATTTT

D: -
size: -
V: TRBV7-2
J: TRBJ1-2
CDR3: CASSRGQSYGYTF
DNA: TGTGCCAGTTCCAGGGGCCAATCCTATGGCTACACTTTC

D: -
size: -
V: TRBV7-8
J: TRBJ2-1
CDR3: CASSSLRKSYNEQFF
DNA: TGTGCCAGCAGCTCCCTTAGAAAATCCTACAATGAGCAGTTCTTC

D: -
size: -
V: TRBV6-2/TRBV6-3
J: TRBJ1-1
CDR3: CASSYSGGFNTEAFF
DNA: TGTGCCAGCAGTTACTCCGGCGGATTCAACACTGAAGCTTTCTTT

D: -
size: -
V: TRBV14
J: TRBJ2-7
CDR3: CASSQVPRTYEQYF
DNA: TGTGCCAGCAGCCAAGTTCCCCGCACCTACGAGCAGTACTTC

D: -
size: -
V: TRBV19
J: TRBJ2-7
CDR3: CVLEELFYEQYF
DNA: TGTGTCCTGGAGGAATTATTCTACGAGCAGTACTTC

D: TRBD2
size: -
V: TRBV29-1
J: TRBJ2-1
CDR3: CSVRGLANYNEQFF
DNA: TGCAGCGTTAGAGGACTAGCGAACTACAATGAGCAGTTCTTC

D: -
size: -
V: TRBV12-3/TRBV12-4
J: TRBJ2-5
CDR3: CASSSRGRQETQYF
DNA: TGTGCCAGCAGTTCCCGGGGGCGGCAAGAGACCCAGTACTTC

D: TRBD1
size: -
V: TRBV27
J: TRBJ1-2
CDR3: CASSLQGTGGYYGYTF
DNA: TGTGCCAGCAGTTTACAGGGCACAGGGGGCTACTATGGCTACACCTTC

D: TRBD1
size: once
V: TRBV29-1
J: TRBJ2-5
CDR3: CSVGQGDRETQYF
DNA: TGCAGCGTGGGACAGGGAGATCGAGAGACCCAGTACTTC

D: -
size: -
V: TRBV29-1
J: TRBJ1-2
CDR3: CSVVTRPYGYTF
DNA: TGCAGCGTTGTCACTAGACCGTATGGCTACACCTTC

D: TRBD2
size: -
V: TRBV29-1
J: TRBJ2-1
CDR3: CSALLAGVGDEQFF
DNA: TGCAGCGCCCTACTAGCGGGAGTTGGCGATGAGCAGTTCTTC

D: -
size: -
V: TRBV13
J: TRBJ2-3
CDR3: CASSLSLPSSGTQYF
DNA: TGTGCCAGCAGCTTATCTTTACCGTCCAGCGGTACGCAGTATTTT

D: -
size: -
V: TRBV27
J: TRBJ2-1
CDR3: CASTQAEIPGQNEQFF
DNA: TGTGCCAGCACTCAGGCAGAGATCCCGGGCCAGAATGAGCAGTTCTTC

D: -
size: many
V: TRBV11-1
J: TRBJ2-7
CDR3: CASSPGAYEQYF
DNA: TGTGCCAGCAGCCCCGGGGCCTACGAGCAGTACTTC

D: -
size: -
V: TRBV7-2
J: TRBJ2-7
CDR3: CASSPEVWGRTESYEQYF
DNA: TGTGCCAGCAGCCCGGAGGTGTGGGGCAGGACAGAATCCTACGAGCAGTACTTC

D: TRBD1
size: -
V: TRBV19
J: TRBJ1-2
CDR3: CASIDRGADLYGYTF
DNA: TGTGCCAGTATTGACAGGGGGGCCGACCTTTATGGCTACACCTTC

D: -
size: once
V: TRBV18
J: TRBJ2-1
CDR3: CAGSQSSNEQFF
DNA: TGTGCCGGGAGTCAGAGTTCCAATGAGCAGTTCTTC

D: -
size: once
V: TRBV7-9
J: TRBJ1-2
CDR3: CASSSPLYGYTF
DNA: TGTGCCAGCAGCTCCCCTCTCTATGGCTACACCTTC

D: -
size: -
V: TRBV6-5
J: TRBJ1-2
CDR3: CASTHGGYGYTF
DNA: TGTGCCAGCACCCACGGGGGATACGGCTACACCTTC

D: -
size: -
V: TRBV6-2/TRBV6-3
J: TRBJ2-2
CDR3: CASSYVQGRSNTGELFF
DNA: TGTGCCAGCAGTTACGTGCAGGGTCGTTCGAACACCGGGGAGCTGTTTTTT

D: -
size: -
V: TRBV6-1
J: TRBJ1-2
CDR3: CASSELVRQHLRLSYGYTF
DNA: TGTGCCAGCAGTGAATTGGTGAGACAGCACCTTCGACTCTCCTATGGCTACACCTTC

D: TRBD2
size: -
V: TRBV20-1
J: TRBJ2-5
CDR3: CSASPRVGRAGETQYF
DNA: TGCAGTGCTAGCCCCCGTGTCGGGAGGGCCGGAGAGACCCAGTACTTC

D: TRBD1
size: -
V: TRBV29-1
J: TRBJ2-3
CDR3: CSVAWGQGAADTQYF
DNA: TGCAGCGTTGCGTGGGGACAGGGGGCAGCAGATACGCAGTATTTT

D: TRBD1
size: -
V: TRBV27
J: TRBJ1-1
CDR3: CASSLGTGTNTEAFF
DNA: TGTGCCAGCAGTTTAGGGACAGGGACCAACACTGAAGCTTTCTTT

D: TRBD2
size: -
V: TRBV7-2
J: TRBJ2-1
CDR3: CASSSLAGAGFEQFF
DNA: TGTGCCAGCAGCTCACTAGCGGGAGCAGGTTTTGAGCAGTTCTTC

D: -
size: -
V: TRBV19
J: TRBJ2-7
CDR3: CASSIGSEQYF
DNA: TGTGCCAGTAGTATCGGTTCCGAGCAGTACTTC

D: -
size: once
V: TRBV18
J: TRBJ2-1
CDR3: CASSPMTAADEQFF
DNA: TGTGCCAGCTCACCAATGACAGCAGCCGATGAGCAGTTCTTC

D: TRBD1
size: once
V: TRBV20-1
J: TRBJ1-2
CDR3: CSARDRGQGTNYGYTF
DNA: TGCAGTGCTAGAGATCGGGGACAGGGTACTAACTATGGCTACACCTTC

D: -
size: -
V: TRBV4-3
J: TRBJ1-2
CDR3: CASSQWQNYGYTF
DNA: TGCGCCAGCAGCCAATGGCAGAACTATGGCTACACCTTC

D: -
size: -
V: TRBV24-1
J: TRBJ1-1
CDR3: CAIKDSLNTEAFF
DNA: TGTGCCATCAAGGACAGTTTGAACACTGAAGCTTTCTTT

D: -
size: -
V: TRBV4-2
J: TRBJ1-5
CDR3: CASSQSNQPQHF
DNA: TGTGCCAGCAGCCAGAGCAATCAGCCCCAGCATTTT

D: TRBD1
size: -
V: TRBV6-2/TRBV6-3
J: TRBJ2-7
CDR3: CATSTGGYEQYF
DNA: TGTGCCACCTCGACAGGGGGATACGAGCAGTACTTC

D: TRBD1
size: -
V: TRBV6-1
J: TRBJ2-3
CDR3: CASRTGSSTDTQYF
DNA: TGTGCCAGCAGGACAGGGTCTAGCACAGATACGCAGTATTTT

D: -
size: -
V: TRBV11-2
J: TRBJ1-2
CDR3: CASSSLWGYTF
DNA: TGTGCCAGCAGCTCCCTTTGGGGCTACACCTTC

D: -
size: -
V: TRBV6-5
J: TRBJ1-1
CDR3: CASVRNTEAFF
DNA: TGTGCCAGCGTCCGGAACACTGAAGCTTTCTTT

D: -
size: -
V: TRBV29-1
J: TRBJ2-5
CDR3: CSVDTEETQYF
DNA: TGCAGCGTTGACACCGAAGAGACCCAGTACTTC

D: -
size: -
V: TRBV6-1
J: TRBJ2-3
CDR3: CASSEVGGTYTDTQYF
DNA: TGTGCCAGCAGTGAAGTAGGGGGAACCTACACAGATACGCAGTATTTT

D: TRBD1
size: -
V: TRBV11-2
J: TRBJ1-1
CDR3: CASSHRGLNTEAFF
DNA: TGTGCCAGCAGTCACAGGGGACTGAACACTGAAGCTTTCTTT

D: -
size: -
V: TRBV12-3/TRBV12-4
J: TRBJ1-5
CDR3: CASSLIYQPQHF
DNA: TGTGCCAGCAGTTTAATCTATCAGCCCCAGCATTTT

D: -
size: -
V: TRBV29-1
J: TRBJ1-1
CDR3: CSVEDERAEAFF
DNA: TGCAGCGTTGAAGACGAAAGAGCTGAAGCTTTCTTT

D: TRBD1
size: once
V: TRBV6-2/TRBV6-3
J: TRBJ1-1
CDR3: CASRSNPGGATEAFF
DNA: TGTGCCAGCAGATCCAACCCAGGGGGCGCGACTGAAGCTTTCTTT